The clone carrying this T cell receptor (beta chain) showed up many times. Its antigen is not identified. The CDR3 spans 14 residues. V lost 0 bases and J 10 bases, leaving 16 bases between the germline ends. Germline V CDR1 and CDR2: SGHNT, YYREEE (reference sequence). The TCR library protocol attached unique molecular identifiers to the individual cDNA molecules. TCRdb analysed the 5' RACE reads with MiXCR anew, one entry per CDR3 protein. The table shows approximately 76,000 distinct CDR3 sequences, with approximately 13% occurring only once. The sample originates from a study of early T cells in non-severe SARS-CoV-2 infection. About the research overall: Sequenced bulk RNA came from whole blood that was unsorted, and chains were unpaired. Study outcomes and limitations: Matching against VDJdb likely underestimated virus-specific expansions, favoring anti-spike CD8.

V usage is TRBV5-4 and J usage is TRBJ2-5, with D unresolved. The sequenced sample consisted of whole blood. The sequence was collected from an adult who was a healthcare worker with PCR-confirmed SARS-CoV-2 infection or an uninfected control (not recorded which). The CDR3 DNA sequence: TGTGCCAGCAGCTTGGATTTCGGAGCGAGCCACCAGTACTTC. Translating it yields CASSLDFGASHQYF.